In this sample, the clone carrying this T cell receptor beta chain turned up a few times. Its antigen is currently unknown. The sample is drawn from a study of response to subunit inactivated influenza vaccine. Whole-study results and caveats: With each seasonal influenza vaccination, the authors suggested, few new T cells are recruited.

Germline-derived CDR1 and CDR2 are SGHRS and YFSETQ. The CDR3 runs 17 residues. V dropped 1 base and J dropped 5 bases, with 16 bases sitting between them. TCRdb itself ran the RT-PCR reads through MiXCR, one entry per CDR3 protein. The sample has under 550,000 distinct CDR3 sequences, less than 10% seen once. The input for sequencing was PBMCs from blood, taken about 24 months after vaccination. The receptor comes from a man between 50 and 69 years old who received an inactivated influenza vaccine. This chain joins TRBV5-1 and TRBJ1-6, with a possible D match to TRBD1 (5 bases). The CDR3 DNA reads TGCGCCAGCAGCTTGCGGAACAGGTCTCTCGATAATTCACCCCTCCACTTT. It specifies CASSLRNRSLDNSPLHF. The full variable domain, completed using reference TRBV5-1 and TRBJ1-6, is KAGVTQTPRYLIKTRGQQVTLSCSPISGHRSVSWYQQTPGQGLQFLFEYFSETQRNKGNFPGRFSGRQFSNSRSEMNVSTLELGDSALYLCASSLRNRSLDNSPLHFGNGTRLTVT.